The entry below gives a single T cell receptor beta chain sequence along with its context. Antigen unknown. The PCR made use of 60 Vbeta and 13 Jbeta primers. TCRdb keeps only in-frame clones here, not all; method: immunoSEQ multiplex PCR. The sample includes some 60,000 clones, around 87% seen only once; the top ten take about 1.5%. These data come from a study of cytomegalovirus exposure and HLA in healthy donors. Study results and limitations: When analyzed later, the rates of TCR association showed variation by HLA locus, with DRB1 the most and HLA-C the fewest. Using a false discovery rate of 0.05, a later analysis showed that approximately 18,000 TCR beta sequences were associated with HLA alleles.

This CDR3 is 16 amino acids long. CDR1 is LGHNA and CDR2 is YNFKEQ in the germline V gene. Trimming at V came to 1 base and at J to 9 bases, leaving 11 bases not matched to a gene. V usage is TRBV4-2 and J usage is TRBJ1-1, with 10 positions matching TRBD1. The specimen was PBMCs. The receptor comes from a man between 18 and 29 years old in good health and CMV-seronegative. The CDR3 DNA reads TGTGCCAGCAGCCAAGGGCTAGGACAGGGGGGCCTGCAAGCTTTCTTT. As protein: CASSQGLGQGGLQAFF.